These 14 T cell receptor beta chains were all obtained from the same sample, sequenced in a study of blood T cell repertoires in COVID-19. Sequencing used immunoSEQ multiplex PCR; TCRdb keeps in-frame clones, though not all of them. The table includes about 150,000 clones, around 90% detected once. The sequenced material came from PBMCs or T cells enriched from blood (not recorded which). These receptors all come from a woman aged 40 to 55 who had been exposed to COVID-19.

The V gene is TRBV27, the J gene TRBJ2-1, with 10 bases matching TRBD2. V was clipped by 4 bases and J by 5 bases; unmatched bases: 8. Germline V gene lookup returns CDR1 MNHEY and CDR2 SMNVEV (reference sequence). This CDR3 is 16 amino acids long. The DNA for the CDR3 is TGTGCCAGCAGTTCCTGGTCTAGCGGGAGACACAATGAGCAGTTCTTC. It yields the protein CASSSWSSGRHNEQFF.

This chain joins TRBV2 and TRBJ1-2; D remains ambiguous. The CDR3 has 14 residues. Between the trimmed V and J ends, which lost 2 bases and 4 bases, there was a span of 11 bases. Germline V gives CDR1 SNHLY, CDR2 FYNNEI. This chain's CDR3 is CASSESRVGYGYTF. The CDR3, as DNA: TGTGCCAGCAGTGAATCGCGGGTGGGCTATGGCTACACCTTC.

This clone appeared a few times. V gene TRBV5-6 combines with J gene TRBJ2-3, with 8 bases matching TRBD2. The CDR3 totals 15 residues. Trimming at V came to 4 bases and at J to 3 bases, leaving 7 bases not matched to a gene. The germline CDR1 and CDR2 sequences are SGHDT and YYEEEE. The CDR3 spells CASSRLALGTDTQYF. Written as DNA, the CDR3 is TGTGCCAGCAGCCGACTAGCGTTGGGTACAGATACGCAGTATTTT. The complete variable domain, with remaining parts taken from reference TRBV5-6 and TRBJ2-3, reads DAGVTQSPTHLIKTRGQQVTLRCSPKSGHDTVSWYQQALGQGPQFIFQYYEEEERQRGNFPDRFSGHQFPNYSSELNVNALLLGDSALYLCASSRLALGTDTQYFGPGTRLTVL.

The chain is built from TRBV2 and TRBJ1-5, with TRBD1 as a possible D gene (5 bases). The germline V gene has CDR1 SNHLY and CDR2 FYNNEI. V dropped 6 bases and J dropped 8 bases, with 14 bases sitting between them. The CDR3 spans 13 residues. The CDR3 region is CASSPRGLKPQHF. CDR3 bases: TGTGCCAGCAGCCCGCGGGGCTTGAAGCCCCAGCATTTT.

The J gene is TRBJ1-5, the V gene TRBV5-6, with a tentative D call TRBD1 (6 bases). V lost 3 bases and J lost 4, with 14 bases in between. The germline V gene encodes CDR1 SGHDT and CDR2 YYEEEE. This CDR3 spans 15 amino acids. The CDR3 region is CASSWQGSLNQPQHF. The CDR3 nucleotides are TGTGCCAGCAGCTGGCAGGGGTCTCTTAATCAGCCCCAGCATTTT.

J is TRBJ2-1 and V is TRBV5-4; 10 bases match TRBD2. The CDR3 has 15 amino acids. Germline lookup yields CDR1 SGHNT and CDR2 YYREEE (reference sequence). Trimming at V came to 0 bases and at J to 5 bases, leaving 2 bases not matched to a gene. CDR3 amino acids: CASSLGTSGNNEQFF. The DNA for the CDR3 is TGTGCCAGCAGCTTGGGGACTAGCGGAAACAATGAGCAGTTCTTC. The full variable domain, in which reference TRBV5-4 and TRBJ2-1 provide the parts outside the CDR3, is ETGVTQSPTHLIKTRGQQVTLRCSSQSGHNTVSWYQQALGQGPQFIFQYYREEENGRGNFPPRFSGLQFPNYSSELNVNALELDDSALYLCASSLGTSGNNEQFFGPGTRLTVL.

The CDR3 sequence: CASSQDGFRGLGEKLFF. The CDR3 nucleotides are TGCGCCAGCAGCCAAGATGGTTTCAGGGGTTTAGGGGAAAAACTGTTTTTT. V is TRBV4-3 and J is TRBJ1-4; D possibly corresponds to TRBD1 (6 bases). This CDR3 is 17 amino acids long. Per germline, CDR1 LGHNA and CDR2 YSLEER. V lost 0 bases, J lost 8 bases, and 19 bases lay in between.

The chain links TRBV15 to TRBJ2-5; 7 bases agree with TRBD1. Trimming at V came to 1 base and at J to 2 bases, leaving 4 bases not matched to a gene. Germline V gene sequence: CDR1 LNHNV, CDR2 YYDKDF (reference sequence). The CDR3 is 15 amino acids. The CDR3 loop reads CATSRGGQIQETQYF. The CDR3 nucleotides are TGTGCCACCAGCAGAGGGGGACAGATACAAGAGACCCAGTACTTC.

The V and J genes are TRBV6-2 or TRBV6-3 and TRBJ2-7; a weak D match, TRBD2 (6 bases). CDR1 and CDR2 (germline): MNHEY, SVGEGT. The CDR3 has 16 residues. Trimming took 3 bases from V and 4 from J, leaving 19 bases between them. CDR3: CASSYKAGIPPYEQYF. The CDR3 DNA reads as TGTGCCAGCAGTTATAAGGCGGGGATCCCTCCTTACGAGCAGTACTTC.

The chain has TRBV11-2 and TRBJ2-7, with a tentative D call TRBD2 (6 bases). V was shortened by 2 bases and J by 1 base, with 6 bases between the two germline ends. This CDR3 region has 13 residues. CDR1 and CDR2 (germline): SGHAT, FQNNGV. The CDR3 protein is CASSLRGSYEQYF. Here the CDR3 DNA reads TGTGCCAGCAGCTTACGGGGGTCCTACGAGCAGTACTTC.

This clone was observed once. The rearrangement uses TRBV9 and TRBJ1-6; 8 bases line up with TRBD1. The trim removed 2 bases at V and 7 bases at J, leaving 5 bases unmatched. The CDR3 runs 15 residues. The germline V gene encodes CDR1 SGDLS and CDR2 YYNGEE. In nucleotides, the CDR3 is TGTGCCAGCAGCGTGGGAGGACAGGGAAATTCACCCCTCCACTTT. It encodes CASSVGGQGNSPLHF.

The chain carries TRBV6-1 and TRBJ1-4, with D perhaps matching TRBD1 (5 bases). The CDR3 has 14 amino acids. Trimming shortened V by 3 bases and J by 8 bases, and 13 bases separated the two germline ends. CDR1 is MNHNS, CDR2 SASEGT, per germline. The CDR3 bases are TGTGCCAGCAGTGATCGGCAGGGTAGGGAAAAACTGTTTTTT. It codes for CASSDRQGREKLFF.

The chain has TRBV5-1 and TRBJ2-7; TRBD1 matches at 8 bases. CDR1 and CDR2 (germline): SGHRS, YFSETQ. The CDR3 spans 14 residues. Trimming cost V 4 bases and J 3 bases; bases outside gene matches: 6. The CDR3 DNA reads TGCGCCAGCAGCAATTCAGGGGGCTTCTACGAGCAGTACTTC. Encoded protein: CASSNSGGFYEQYF. Full variable domain (outside the CDR3, taken from reference TRBV5-1 and TRBJ2-7): KAGVTQTPRYLIKTRGQQVTLSCSPISGHRSVSWYQQTPGQGLQFLFEYFSETQRNKGNFPGRFSGRQFSNSRSEMNVSTLELGDSALYLCASSNSGGFYEQYFGPGTRLTVT.

The chain links TRBV28 to TRBJ1-6; 11 bases fit TRBD1. Germline V lookup: CDR1 MDHEN, CDR2 SYDVKM. J gave up 8 bases and V 4 bases, and 4 bases lay outside the gene matches. CDR3 length: 15 amino acids. This CDR3 reads CASSSPGQGDSPLHF. As DNA, the CDR3 is TGTGCCAGCAGTTCCCCGGGACAGGGGGATTCACCCCTCCACTTT.